This T cell receptor (beta chain) was observed in a study of cytomegalovirus exposure and HLA in healthy donors. Across the whole study: Counted in an early data release were 75 million to 85 million unique TCRs from HLA-typed donors. Study findings and constraints: In the analysis, some V segments, TRBV6-2 and TRBV6-3 included, were excluded as indistinguishable. According to reports, the classifier identified cytomegalovirus status with high specificity and sensitivity. The records held CMV serostatus as the only immune exposure information.

The primer mix had 60 Vbeta and 13 Jbeta primers. TCRdb's table, derived via immunoSEQ multiplex PCR, lists solely in-frame clones and lacks some. The repertoire holds around 190,000 clones, with about three quarters as singletons. In regard to this clone: Its specificity is not known.

The CDR3 has 15 amino acids. V was shortened by 2 bases and J by 3 bases, with 14 bases between the two germline ends. CDR1 is GTSNPN, CDR2 SVGIG, per germline (reference sequence). The rearrangement links TRBV30 to TRBJ1-5, with D uncertain. The clonotype originates from a woman in her thirties or forties in good health and CMV-seronegative. The sample consisted of PBMCs. The CDR3 region is CAWSTGSGDNQPQHF. CDR3 DNA sequence: TGTGCCTGGAGTACGGGGAGCGGAGACAATCAGCCCCAGCATTTT.